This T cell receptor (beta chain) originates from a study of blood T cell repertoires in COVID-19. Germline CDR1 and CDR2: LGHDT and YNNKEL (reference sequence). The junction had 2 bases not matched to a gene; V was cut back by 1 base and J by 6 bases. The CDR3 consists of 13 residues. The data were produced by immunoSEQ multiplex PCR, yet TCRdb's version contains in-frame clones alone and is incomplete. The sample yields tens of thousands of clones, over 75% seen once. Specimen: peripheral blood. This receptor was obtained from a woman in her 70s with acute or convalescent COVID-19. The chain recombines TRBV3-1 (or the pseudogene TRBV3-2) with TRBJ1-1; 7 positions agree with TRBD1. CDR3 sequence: CASSQGGTAEAFF. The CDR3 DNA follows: TGTGCCAGCAGCCAAGGTGGGACAGCTGAAGCTTTCTTT.